This is a list of T cell receptor beta chains from one sample in a study of T-cell reconstitution after alpha-beta-depleted transplantation in children. TCRdb reprocessed the PCR reads with MiXCR, giving one entry per CDR3 protein. The sample includes more than 85,000 distinct CDR3 sequences, 10% to 13% of them seen just once. This specimen consisted of PBMCs from the stem cell graft donor, obtained from the stem cell graft. Source of these receptors: a human donor who donated a stem cell graft to a child with acute lymphoblastic leukemia. CDR3s include the opening cysteine and the closing phenylalanine or tryptophan. Each record gives: V gene, J gene, D gene, CDR3 length, clone size, CDR3 protein, CDR3 DNA. A D gene is named only where the DNA matches it firmly. Not all rows give a size; the values are once, few, many and, for expanded clones, a class.

v_gene: TRBV6-1
j_gene: TRBJ1-1
d_gene: -
len: 13
abundance: many
CDR3aa: CAGSIYLNTEAFF
CDR3nt: TGTGCCGGCAGTATATACCTGAACACTGAAGCTTTCTTT

v_gene: TRBV20-1
j_gene: TRBJ2-1
d_gene: -
len: 12
abundance: many
CDR3aa: CSARGSAGEQFF
CDR3nt: TGCAGTGCTAGAGGTTCCGCGGGGGAGCAGTTCTTC

v_gene: TRBV20-1
j_gene: TRBJ2-2
d_gene: -
len: 13
abundance: many
CDR3aa: CSTISKGSGELFF
CDR3nt: TGCAGTACGATCAGTAAGGGGTCCGGGGAGCTGTTTTTT

v_gene: TRBV10-3
j_gene: TRBJ1-1
d_gene: -
len: 14
abundance: many
CDR3aa: CAISAKRDGTEAFF
CDR3nt: TGTGCCATCAGTGCAAAAAGGGATGGGACTGAAGCTTTCTTT

v_gene: TRBV5-1
j_gene: TRBJ2-6
d_gene: -
len: 15
abundance: many
CDR3aa: CASSLNRAGANVLTF
CDR3nt: TGCGCCAGCAGCTTGAACAGGGCTGGGGCCAACGTCCTGACTTTC

v_gene: TRBV11-3
j_gene: TRBJ2-1
d_gene: -
len: 14
abundance: many
CDR3aa: CASSSGQPGSEQFF
CDR3nt: TGTGCCAGCAGCTCGGGACAACCTGGTAGTGAGCAGTTCTTC

v_gene: TRBV7-2
j_gene: TRBJ2-3
d_gene: TRBD2
len: 15
abundance: many
CDR3aa: CASSPKRGGSDTQYF
CDR3nt: TGTGCCAGCAGCCCGAAGCGGGGGGGGTCAGATACGCAGTATTTT

v_gene: TRBV6-5
j_gene: TRBJ2-1
d_gene: -
len: 16
abundance: many
CDR3aa: CASTGTGTPFYNEQFF
CDR3nt: TGTGCCAGCACCGGCACCGGGACACCCTTCTACAATGAGCAGTTCTTC

v_gene: TRBV5-1
j_gene: TRBJ1-4
d_gene: -
len: 15
abundance: many
CDR3aa: CASSLAGRAREKLFF
CDR3nt: TGCGCCAGCAGCTTGGCGGGCAGGGCTCGGGAAAAACTGTTTTTT

v_gene: TRBV12-3/TRBV12-4
j_gene: TRBJ1-2
d_gene: TRBD1
len: 16
abundance: many
CDR3aa: CASRKEMTGRNYGYTF
CDR3nt: TGTGCCAGCAGAAAAGAGATGACAGGGCGTAACTATGGCTACACCTTC

v_gene: TRBV4-3
j_gene: TRBJ2-3
d_gene: -
len: 19
abundance: many
CDR3aa: CASSQEVRLAQSPTDTQYF
CDR3nt: TGCGCCAGCAGCCAAGAAGTGCGGCTAGCGCAGAGTCCCACAGATACGCAGTATTTT

v_gene: TRBV29-1
j_gene: TRBJ2-4
d_gene: TRBD1
len: 16
abundance: many
CDR3aa: CSAGQGASSAKNIQYF
CDR3nt: TGCAGCGCCGGACAGGGGGCGAGTTCAGCCAAAAACATTCAGTACTTC

v_gene: TRBV12-3/TRBV12-4
j_gene: TRBJ1-1
d_gene: TRBD1
len: 15
abundance: many
CDR3aa: CASSSSRGPYTEAFF
CDR3nt: TGTGCCAGCAGTTCCTCCAGGGGGCCCTACACTGAAGCTTTCTTT

v_gene: TRBV7-2
j_gene: TRBJ2-7
d_gene: -
len: 13
abundance: many
CDR3aa: CASSFDVSGEQYF
CDR3nt: TGTGCCAGCAGCTTTGACGTCTCGGGCGAGCAGTACTTC

v_gene: TRBV7-2
j_gene: TRBJ1-1
d_gene: -
len: 17
abundance: many
CDR3aa: CASSLGGGGGMDTEAFF
CDR3nt: TGTGCCAGCAGCTTAGGGGGGGGAGGGGGGATGGACACTGAAGCTTTCTTT

v_gene: TRBV28
j_gene: TRBJ2-7
d_gene: -
len: 12
abundance: many
CDR3aa: CASSFGLREQYF
CDR3nt: TGTGCCAGCAGTTTCGGGTTACGGGAGCAGTACTTC

v_gene: TRBV7-2
j_gene: TRBJ1-4
d_gene: -
len: 17
abundance: many
CDR3aa: CASSLSGGIATNEKLFF
CDR3nt: TGTGCCAGCAGCTTGTCGGGTGGTATCGCAACTAATGAAAAACTGTTTTTT

v_gene: TRBV29-1
j_gene: TRBJ1-1
d_gene: -
len: 13
abundance: many
CDR3aa: CSVGQVGGSEAFF
CDR3nt: TGCAGCGTTGGACAGGTAGGAGGGTCTGAAGCTTTCTTT

v_gene: TRBV20-1
j_gene: TRBJ1-6
d_gene: TRBD1
len: 14
abundance: -
CDR3aa: CSASLGQEYSPLHF
CDR3nt: TGCAGTGCCAGCCTCGGACAGGAGTATTCACCCCTCCACTTT

v_gene: TRBV12-3/TRBV12-4
j_gene: TRBJ1-5
d_gene: TRBD1
len: 15
abundance: many
CDR3aa: CASSLGGQGNQPQHF
CDR3nt: TGTGCCAGCAGTTTAGGGGGACAGGGCAATCAGCCCCAGCATTTT

v_gene: TRBV5-1
j_gene: TRBJ2-7
d_gene: TRBD1
len: 14
abundance: many
CDR3aa: CASSPRDRYHEQYF
CDR3nt: TGCGCCAGCAGCCCCCGGGACAGGTACCACGAGCAGTACTTC

v_gene: TRBV12-3/TRBV12-4
j_gene: TRBJ1-6
d_gene: TRBD1
len: 15
abundance: many
CDR3aa: CASAPDRGVNSPLHF
CDR3nt: TGTGCCAGCGCCCCGGACAGGGGAGTCAATTCACCCCTCCACTTT

v_gene: TRBV5-1
j_gene: TRBJ2-3
d_gene: -
len: 15
abundance: many
CDR3aa: CASAPPALSTDTQYF
CDR3nt: TGCGCCAGCGCCCCGCCAGCGCTTAGCACAGATACGCAGTATTTT

v_gene: TRBV6-5
j_gene: TRBJ2-3
d_gene: TRBD2
len: 15
abundance: many
CDR3aa: CASSYGLAYTDTQYF
CDR3nt: TGTGCCAGCAGTTATGGACTAGCGTACACAGATACGCAGTATTTT

v_gene: TRBV28
j_gene: TRBJ2-2
d_gene: -
len: 16
abundance: many
CDR3aa: CASSPPGDTRTGELFF
CDR3nt: TGTGCCAGCAGTCCTCCTGGGGACACCCGCACCGGGGAGCTGTTTTTT

v_gene: TRBV6-5
j_gene: TRBJ2-1
d_gene: TRBD2
len: 12
abundance: many
CDR3aa: CASSRAGGPWFF
CDR3nt: TGTGCCAGCAGTAGAGCGGGAGGGCCGTGGTTCTTC

v_gene: TRBV5-1
j_gene: TRBJ1-3
d_gene: -
len: 16
abundance: many
CDR3aa: CASSSGRLSSGNTIYF
CDR3nt: TGCGCCAGCAGCTCGGGACGCCTAAGCTCTGGAAACACCATATATTTT

v_gene: TRBV6-5
j_gene: TRBJ2-4
d_gene: -
len: 18
abundance: -
CDR3aa: CASSYSSGGMGAKNIQYF
CDR3nt: TGTGCCAGCAGTTACTCGAGTGGGGGTATGGGAGCCAAAAACATTCAGTACTTC

v_gene: TRBV29-1
j_gene: TRBJ1-2
d_gene: -
len: 12
abundance: few
CDR3aa: CSVYGFGYGYTF
CDR3nt: TGCAGCGTTTATGGTTTCGGCTATGGCTACACCTTC

v_gene: TRBV18
j_gene: TRBJ1-4
d_gene: -
len: 13
abundance: many
CDR3aa: CASSPGRGEKLFF
CDR3nt: TGTGCCAGCTCACCGGGGCGCGGTGAAAAACTGTTTTTT

v_gene: TRBV5-1
j_gene: TRBJ2-5
d_gene: TRBD1
len: 17
abundance: many
CDR3aa: CASRHNPGTGNQETQYF
CDR3nt: TGCGCCAGCAGGCATAATCCGGGGACAGGGAACCAAGAGACCCAGTACTTC

v_gene: TRBV5-5
j_gene: TRBJ2-7
d_gene: -
len: 15
abundance: -
CDR3aa: CASSLEIVRGGEQYF
CDR3nt: TGTGCCAGCAGCTTGGAAATTGTGAGGGGGGGCGAGCAGTACTTC

v_gene: TRBV20-1
j_gene: TRBJ2-2
d_gene: -
len: 15
abundance: many
CDR3aa: CSARDPTANTGELFF
CDR3nt: TGCAGTGCTAGAGATCCCACGGCTAACACCGGGGAGCTGTTTTTT

v_gene: TRBV29-1
j_gene: TRBJ1-2
d_gene: -
len: 12
abundance: many
CDR3aa: CSVATTVYGYTF
CDR3nt: TGCAGCGTCGCGACAACCGTCTATGGCTACACCTTC

v_gene: TRBV3-1
j_gene: TRBJ1-5
d_gene: -
len: 14
abundance: many
CDR3aa: CASSQVEGGQPQHF
CDR3nt: TGTGCCAGCAGCCAAGTGGAGGGGGGTCAGCCCCAGCATTTT

v_gene: TRBV3-1
j_gene: TRBJ2-5
d_gene: -
len: 16
abundance: -
CDR3aa: CASTQPSGGMGETQYF
CDR3nt: TGTGCCAGCACCCAACCCTCCGGGGGAATGGGAGAGACCCAGTACTTC

v_gene: TRBV20-1
j_gene: TRBJ2-7
d_gene: TRBD2
len: 11
abundance: many
CDR3aa: CSGREGYEQYF
CDR3nt: TGCAGTGGGCGGGAGGGCTACGAGCAGTACTTC

v_gene: TRBV7-2
j_gene: TRBJ2-7
d_gene: TRBD2
len: 16
abundance: many
CDR3aa: CASSYELAGPSYEQYF
CDR3nt: TGTGCCAGCAGCTACGAACTAGCGGGTCCGTCCTACGAGCAGTACTTC

v_gene: TRBV12-3/TRBV12-4
j_gene: TRBJ1-5
d_gene: TRBD1
len: 14
abundance: many
CDR3aa: CASRRGTENQPQHF
CDR3nt: TGTGCCAGCAGGCGCGGGACAGAGAATCAGCCCCAGCATTTT

v_gene: TRBV12-3/TRBV12-4
j_gene: TRBJ2-3
d_gene: -
len: 19
abundance: few
CDR3aa: CASTPFPGTGSLSTDTQYF
CDR3nt: TGTGCCAGCACCCCCTTTCCGGGTACAGGGTCGCTTAGCACAGATACGCAGTATTTT

v_gene: TRBV7-2
j_gene: TRBJ2-7
d_gene: -
len: 12
abundance: many
CDR3aa: CASSSLGKEQYF
CDR3nt: TGTGCCAGCAGCTCGTTGGGGAAAGAGCAGTACTTC

v_gene: TRBV7-2
j_gene: TRBJ1-2
d_gene: -
len: 13
abundance: -
CDR3aa: CASIPGTGRGYTF
CDR3nt: TGTGCCAGCATCCCCGGGACCGGTCGGGGCTACACCTTC

v_gene: TRBV27
j_gene: TRBJ2-5
d_gene: TRBD2
len: 15
abundance: many
CDR3aa: CASTRLAGGSETQYF
CDR3nt: TGTGCCAGCACCAGACTAGCGGGGGGGTCAGAGACCCAGTACTTC

v_gene: TRBV4-2
j_gene: TRBJ2-4
d_gene: -
len: 18
abundance: -
CDR3aa: CASGPGLVGTPGENIQYF
CDR3nt: TGTGCCAGCGGCCCCGGGCTCGTCGGCACCCCGGGGGAAAACATTCAGTACTTC

v_gene: TRBV12-3/TRBV12-4
j_gene: TRBJ1-5
d_gene: -
len: 16
abundance: many
CDR3aa: CASSLVDSSSNQPQHF
CDR3nt: TGTGCCAGCAGTTTAGTCGACAGTTCTAGCAATCAGCCCCAGCATTTT

v_gene: TRBV12-3/TRBV12-4
j_gene: TRBJ1-2
d_gene: -
len: 11
abundance: many
CDR3aa: CASSSNYGYTF
CDR3nt: TGTGCCAGCAGTAGTAACTATGGCTACACCTTC

v_gene: TRBV5-6
j_gene: TRBJ2-3
d_gene: -
len: 17
abundance: few
CDR3aa: CASSLEAAPPSTDTQYF
CDR3nt: TGTGCCAGCAGCTTGGAGGCGGCCCCACCTAGCACAGATACGCAGTATTTT

v_gene: TRBV7-2
j_gene: TRBJ2-7
d_gene: -
len: 14
abundance: many
CDR3aa: CASSHSGSSYEQYF
CDR3nt: TGTGCCAGCAGTCACAGCGGGTCCTCCTACGAGCAGTACTTC

v_gene: TRBV7-9
j_gene: TRBJ2-1
d_gene: -
len: 17
abundance: -
CDR3aa: CASSHGEGGGGVYEQFF
CDR3nt: TGTGCCAGCAGTCACGGCGAGGGGGGGGGAGGCGTCTATGAGCAGTTCTTC

v_gene: TRBV19
j_gene: TRBJ2-3
d_gene: TRBD2
len: 12
abundance: -
CDR3aa: CASSTGGGTQYF
CDR3nt: TGTGCCAGTAGTACCGGGGGGGGTACGCAGTATTTT

v_gene: TRBV28
j_gene: TRBJ2-1
d_gene: -
len: 10
abundance: many
CDR3aa: CASLHREQFF
CDR3nt: TGTGCCAGCTTACACAGGGAGCAGTTCTTC

v_gene: TRBV12-3/TRBV12-4
j_gene: TRBJ2-1
d_gene: -
len: 16
abundance: many
CDR3aa: CASRGDYGGYYNEQFF
CDR3nt: TGTGCCAGCAGGGGGGACTACGGGGGCTACTACAATGAGCAGTTCTTC

v_gene: TRBV5-5
j_gene: TRBJ2-3
d_gene: -
len: 16
abundance: many
CDR3aa: CASSYPNGRPTDTQYF
CDR3nt: TGTGCCAGCAGCTATCCAAACGGGAGACCCACAGATACGCAGTATTTT

v_gene: TRBV20-1
j_gene: TRBJ2-7
d_gene: TRBD2
len: 14
abundance: many
CDR3aa: CSANQAGPPYEQYF
CDR3nt: TGCAGTGCTAACCAAGCGGGACCCCCCTACGAGCAGTACTTC

v_gene: TRBV18
j_gene: TRBJ1-5
d_gene: TRBD1
len: 16
abundance: -
CDR3aa: CASSPPKGQGARGQHF
CDR3nt: TGTGCCAGCTCACCACCGAAAGGACAGGGGGCGCGGGGTCAGCATTTT

v_gene: TRBV20-1
j_gene: TRBJ2-3
d_gene: TRBD1
len: 15
abundance: many
CDR3aa: CSANQPRDRTDTQYF
CDR3nt: TGCAGTGCTAACCAACCACGGGACAGAACAGATACGCAGTATTTT

v_gene: TRBV20-1
j_gene: TRBJ2-5
d_gene: -
len: 10
abundance: many
CDR3aa: CSVGVETQYF
CDR3nt: TGCAGTGTGGGGGTCGAGACCCAGTACTTC

v_gene: TRBV7-9
j_gene: TRBJ2-1
d_gene: TRBD2
len: 16
abundance: many
CDR3aa: CASSLATSGGAGEQFF
CDR3nt: TGTGCCAGCAGCTTAGCGACTAGCGGGGGGGCTGGGGAGCAGTTCTTC

v_gene: TRBV20-1
j_gene: TRBJ2-7
d_gene: -
len: 13
abundance: many
CDR3aa: CSARDMRAYEQYF
CDR3nt: TGCAGTGCTAGAGATATGCGTGCCTACGAGCAGTACTTC

v_gene: TRBV7-2
j_gene: TRBJ2-1
d_gene: TRBD2
len: 15
abundance: many
CDR3aa: CASSLASGGFGEQFF
CDR3nt: TGTGCCAGCAGCTTAGCTAGCGGGGGCTTCGGTGAGCAGTTCTTC